The next 31 T cell receptor beta chains were all read from a single sample in a study of blood T cell repertoires in COVID-19. Some clones are missing from TCRdb's copy, which holds only in-frame ones; the method was immunoSEQ multiplex PCR. The sample lists some 190,000 clones, about 88% seen once, with approximately 4.4% in the top ten. Sequenced input: peripheral blood. These receptor sequences come from a human donor in a cohort sampled during active COVID-19.

The V and J genes are TRBV3-1 (or the pseudogene TRBV3-2) and TRBJ2-5, with 9 bases that match TRBD1. The ends lost 3 bases at V and 5 bases at J; junction bases unmatched: 4. The length of the CDR3 is 14 residues. Germline assignment: CDR1 LGHDT and CDR2 YNNKEL (reference sequence). CDR3 region: CASSHGTGRETQYF. In DNA form, the CDR3 reads TGTGCCAGCAGCCATGGGACAGGGAGGGAGACCCAGTACTTC.

The rearrangement uses TRBV30 and TRBJ2-3; 9 bases align to TRBD2. The CDR3 contains 14 residues. V shed 5 bases, J shed 0 bases, and the junction held 3 bases outside the gene matches. Germline-derived CDR1 and CDR2 are GTSNPN and SVGIG (reference sequence). Written as DNA, the CDR3 is TGTGCCTGGTCTAGCGGGATTAGCACAGATACGCAGTATTTT. This codes for CAWSSGISTDTQYF. Supplemented by reference TRBV30 and TRBJ2-3, the full variable domain reads SQTIHQWPATLVQPVGSPLSLECTVEGTSNPNLYWYRQAAGRGLQLLFYSVGIGQISSEVPQNLSASRPQDRQFILSSKKLLLSDSGFYLCAWSSGISTDTQYFGPGTRLTVL.

The genes are TRBV2 and TRBJ2-5; maybe TRBD2 (7 bases). Germline V gene lookup returns CDR1 SNHLY and CDR2 FYNNEI. V lost 0 bases and J 5 bases, leaving 10 bases between the germline ends. The CDR3 is 14 amino acids. In nucleotides, the CDR3 is TGTGCCAGCAGTGAAGCAAGGGGGGGGGAGACCCAGTACTTC. Encoded protein: CASSEARGGETQYF.

This sequence joins TRBV7-2 and TRBJ1-6, with D unresolved. The CDR3 is 16 residues long. Germline V lookup: CDR1 SGHTA, CDR2 FQGNSA. Trimming left V 0 bases short and J 3 bases short, with 9 bases between. The CDR3 nucleotides are TGTGCCAGCAGCTTAGCGGCCGAATTCTATAATTCACCCCTCCACTTT. This encodes CASSLAAEFYNSPLHF. The full variable domain, with the rest looked up from reference TRBV7-2 and TRBJ1-6, is GAGVSQSPSNKVTEKGKDVELRCDPISGHTALYWYRQSLGQGLEFLIYFQGNSAPDKSGLPSDRFSAERTGGSVSTLTIQRTQQEDSAVYLCASSLAAEFYNSPLHFGNGTRLTVT.

CDR3 coding DNA: TGTGCCAGCAGCCCCGGGGCGGGAGGACGCACAGATACGCAGTATTTT. This sequence encodes CASSPGAGGRTDTQYF. The V and J genes are TRBV9 and TRBJ2-3; 8 bases agree with TRBD2. From germline, CDR1 is SGDLS and CDR2 YYNGEE. This CDR3 spans 16 amino acids. With 4 bases clipped from V and 1 base from J, the junction kept 8 bases outside the gene matches.

This rearrangement joins TRBV12-3 or TRBV12-4 to TRBJ1-5, with 7 bases aligning to TRBD1. The junction had 8 bases not matched to a gene; V was cut back by 6 bases and J by 9 bases. The CDR3 is made up of 13 amino acids. The CDR3 here is CASRLSGTVPQHF. The CDR3, as DNA: TGTGCCAGCAGACTTTCAGGGACAGTGCCCCAGCATTTT.

This chain connects TRBV30 to TRBJ1-1, with D possibly matching TRBD1 (5 bases). Germline lookup yields CDR1 GTSNPN and CDR2 SVGIG (reference sequence). Trimming removed 6 bases from V and 4 bases from J, with 18 bases in between. The CDR3 loop spans 14 amino acids. The CDR3 region has the DNA TGTGCCTGCGTCGGGACCGCCGGGGGCACTGAAGCTTTCTTT. Protein product: CACVGTAGGTEAFF. The whole variable domain, remainder taken from reference TRBV30 and TRBJ1-1, is SQTIHQWPATLVQPVGSPLSLECTVEGTSNPNLYWYRQAAGRGLQLLFYSVGIGQISSEVPQNLSASRPQDRQFILSSKKLLLSDSGFYLCACVGTAGGTEAFFGQGTRLTVV.

This chain uses TRBV3-1 (or the pseudogene TRBV3-2) with TRBJ2-2, with 7 positions matching TRBD1. This CDR3 has 16 amino acids. Germline V lookup: CDR1 LGHDT, CDR2 YNNKEL (reference sequence). V was pared by 6 bases and J by 15 bases, with 22 bases of the junction left unmatched. The CDR3 DNA reads as TGTGCCAGCAGTCCACTCTGGGGACAGCCCCGACCGTCGGTGTTTTTT. It translates to CASSPLWGQPRPSVFF.

This rearrangement joins TRBV5-1 to TRBJ2-1; TRBD2 aligns across 11 bases. The trim removed 3 bases at V and 8 bases at J, leaving 7 bases unmatched. CDR1 and CDR2 from the germline V gene are SGHRS and YFSETQ. This CDR3 has 15 amino acids. CDR3 nucleotide sequence: TGCGCCAGCAGCTACGCTAGCGGGAGGCGGGATGAGCAGTTCTTC. This translates into CASSYASGRRDEQFF. The full variable domain, in which reference TRBV5-1 and TRBJ2-1 provide the parts outside the CDR3, is KAGVTQTPRYLIKTRGQQVTLSCSPISGHRSVSWYQQTPGQGLQFLFEYFSETQRNKGNFPGRFSGRQFSNSRSEMNVSTLELGDSALYLCASSYASGRRDEQFFGPGTRLTVL.

The chain uses TRBV7-8 and TRBJ1-2; 10 nucleotides match TRBD1. This CDR3 is built from 16 residues. V was pared by 3 bases and J by 3 bases, with 7 bases of the junction left unmatched. Germline V gene lookup returns CDR1 SGHVS and CDR2 FQNEAQ. In DNA, the CDR3 is TGTGCCAGCAGCTTGCGGGACAGGGGCGGTTACTATGGCTACACCTTC. Encoded protein: CASSLRDRGGYYGYTF.

The V gene is TRBV12-3 or TRBV12-4, the J gene TRBJ1-6, with D unclear. V shed 5 bases and J shed 10 bases, with 12 bases lying between them. The CDR3 spans 13 residues. CDR3 protein: CASSLSMRSPLHF. CDR3 in DNA: TGTGCCAGCAGTCTCAGTATGCGGTCACCCCTCCACTTT.

This rearrangement joins TRBV5-1 to TRBJ2-1; maybe TRBD1 (6 bases). The CDR3 contains 13 residues. Looked up from germline, CDR1 is SGHRS and CDR2 is YFSETQ. Trimming shortened V by 4 bases and J by 9 bases, and 14 bases separated the two germline ends. Here the CDR3 DNA reads TGCGCCAGCAGCACAGACAGGTTTTCTGAGCAGTTCTTC. Protein: CASSTDRFSEQFF.

The chain couples TRBV28 to TRBJ1-1, with D perhaps matching TRBD1 (6 bases). V lost 4 bases, J lost 2 bases, and 20 bases lay in between. The germline CDR1 and CDR2 sequences are MDHEN and SYDVKM. The CDR3 covers 17 residues. The CDR3 sequence: CASSYRDITPGNTEAFF. Here the CDR3 DNA reads TGTGCCAGCAGTTACAGGGACATTACCCCAGGAAACACTGAAGCTTTCTTT.

The chain couples TRBV2 to TRBJ1-6, with 8 bases aligning to TRBD1. Unmatched junction bases numbered 10, after V lost 5 bases and J lost 7 bases. CDR1 is SNHLY and CDR2 is FYNNEI in the germline V gene. This CDR3 spans 16 amino acids. CDR3 coding DNA: TGTGCCAGCAGTTTAAGAGCGGGACAGGAAAATTCACCCCTCCACTTT. Its translation is CASSLRAGQENSPLHF.

This chain connects TRBV9 to TRBJ1-2; D is ambiguous. This CDR3 has 13 amino acids. Germline values: CDR1 SGDLS, CDR2 YYNGEE. Trimming removed 3 bases at V and 8 bases at J, with 14 bases between. The DNA of the CDR3 is TGTGCCAGCAGCGCAGGACTACTCAGGGGCTACACCTTC. Amino acids: CASSAGLLRGYTF.

The J gene is TRBJ1-6, the V gene TRBV10-3; maybe TRBD1 (5 bases). The CDR3 sequence is 14 residues long. Trimming left V 6 bases short and J 12 bases short, with 18 bases between. CDR1 ENHRY and CDR2 SYGVKD come from the germline V gene. Here the CDR3 DNA reads TGTGCCATCAGGGATAACCCGGGGGAGTTACCCCTCCACTTT. Amino acids: CAIRDNPGELPLHF.

The chain links TRBV9 to TRBJ2-1; D might be TRBD2 (5 bases). Germline values: CDR1 SGDLS, CDR2 YYNGEE. V dropped 2 bases and J dropped 7 bases, with 13 bases sitting between them. This CDR3 spans 14 amino acids. DNA for the CDR3: TGTGCCAGCAGCGTCAATGAGGGAATTAATGAGCAGTTCTTC. It encodes CASSVNEGINEQFF.

This chain connects TRBV9 to TRBJ1-3; possible D gene TRBD1, 5 bases. The CDR3 totals 14 residues. Germline V lookup: CDR1 SGDLS, CDR2 YYNGEE. Trimming left V 0 bases short and J 6 bases short, with 10 bases between. The CDR3 nucleotides read TGTGCCAGCAGCGTAGGTTCAGGGAAAAACACCATATATTTT. Translation: CASSVGSGKNTIYF.

This clone was counted between two and nine times. This sequence joins TRBV19 and TRBJ2-7, with TRBD2 matching over 8 bases. This CDR3 has 13 amino acids. The germline CDR1 and CDR2 sequences are LNHDA and SQIVND (reference sequence). J was trimmed by 3 bases and V by 5 bases; bases with no gene match: 3. In nucleotides, the CDR3 is TGTGCCAGTAGTCAGCGGGGGAACTACGAGCAGTACTTC. Protein product: CASSQRGNYEQYF.

This chain connects TRBV30 to TRBJ2-5, with 9 nucleotides matching TRBD1. Germline V gives CDR1 GTSNPN, CDR2 SVGIG (reference sequence). Trimming took 3 bases from V and 0 from J; bases not matched to a gene: 5. The CDR3 runs 15 residues. CDR3 DNA sequence: TGTGCCTGGAGCGCCGGGACAGGGCACCAAGAGACCCAGTACTTC. Residues: CAWSAGTGHQETQYF.

The chain employs TRBV27 and TRBJ2-1; unclear D gene. With 3 bases removed from V and 4 bases from J, the gap between germline ends came to 10 bases. This CDR3 is 14 amino acids long. The germline V gene has CDR1 MNHEY and CDR2 SMNVEV (reference sequence). The CDR3, as DNA: TGTGCCAGCAGTTTGGCAGATAATTACAATGAGCAGTTCTTC. Its protein is CASSLADNYNEQFF.

The chain is built from TRBV10-3 and TRBJ2-1; 10 nucleotides agree with TRBD2. Trimming removed 6 bases from V and 7 bases from J; junction bases left unmatched: 3. This CDR3 region has 13 residues. The germline CDR1 and CDR2 sequences are ENHRY and SYGVKD. The CDR3 reads CAIRDSGRNEQFF. The CDR3 DNA sequence: TGTGCCATCAGAGATAGCGGGAGGAATGAGCAGTTCTTC.

The rearrangement uses TRBV19 and TRBJ1-2, with 8 bases identical to TRBD1. The ends lost 9 bases at V and 7 bases at J; junction bases unmatched: 10. In germline, CDR1 is LNHDA, CDR2 SQIVND (reference sequence). The CDR3 spans 13 residues. The CDR3 nucleotides are TGTGCCAGGACAGGGGTCCGTTCGGGTGGCTACACCTTC. Translating it yields CARTGVRSGGYTF.

V is TRBV5-1 and J is TRBJ1-2; no clear D gene. The CDR3 spans 15 residues. Germline CDR1 is SGHRS and CDR2 is YFSETQ. The ends were cut back, 0 bases at V and 8 bases at J, with 17 bases in the middle. The CDR3 nucleotides read TGCGCCAGCAGCTTGGCTCGGGGTGTTGAAGGCGGCTACACCTTC. Its translation is CASSLARGVEGGYTF.

The chain has TRBV29-1 and TRBJ1-4; 7 positions match TRBD1. The germline CDR1 and CDR2 sequences are SQVTM and ANQGSEA. This CDR3 comprises 13 residues. J lost 7 bases, V lost 6 bases, and 8 bases had no gene match. Here the CDR3 reads CSVTGRSVEKLFF. CDR3 nucleotide sequence: TGCAGCGTGACAGGGAGATCGGTTGAAAAACTGTTTTTT.

The chain employs TRBV5-1 and TRBJ2-5; 8 nucleotides match TRBD2. In germline, CDR1 is SGHRS, CDR2 YFSETQ. This CDR3 spans 15 amino acids. The junction had 3 bases not matched to a gene; V was cut back by 2 bases and J by 0 bases. DNA of the CDR3: TGCGCCAGCAGCTTATCTAGCGGGTACCAAGAGACCCAGTACTTC. The encoded protein is CASSLSSGYQETQYF.

The V call is TRBV19, the J call TRBJ2-7, with TRBD1 matching over 7 bases. CDR3 length: 16 residues. Trimming cost V 0 bases and J 5 bases; bases outside gene matches: 10. The germline CDR1 and CDR2 sequences are LNHDA and SQIVND (reference sequence). The CDR3 is CASSIEVGQGDHEQYF. DNA of the CDR3: TGTGCCAGTAGTATAGAGGTGGGGCAGGGGGACCACGAGCAGTACTTC.

The rearrangement links TRBV19 to TRBJ1-2; 12 bases are shared with TRBD1. CDR3 length: 15 amino acids. The V gene's germline CDR1 is LNHDA and CDR2 SQIVND (reference sequence). V was clipped by 7 bases and J by 8 bases; unmatched bases: 11. CDR3 coding DNA: TGTGCCAGTACCCCATCCTGGGACAGGGGGCACGGCTACACCTTC. It is translated as CASTPSWDRGHGYTF.

This chain joins TRBV2 and TRBJ1-1, with D tentatively TRBD1 (6 bases). Germline CDR1 reads SNHLY; CDR2 reads FYNNEI. V shed 3 bases and J shed 4 bases, with 18 bases lying between them. The CDR3 is 16 residues long. CDR3: CASSEEGGGFSTEAFF. The CDR3 coding sequence is TGTGCCAGCAGTGAGGAGGGGGGGGGATTTAGCACTGAAGCTTTCTTT.

V gene TRBV7-2 combines with J gene TRBJ1-3; D is undetermined. Per germline, CDR1 SGHTA and CDR2 FQGNSA. V dropped 2 bases and J dropped 4 bases, with 21 bases sitting between them. CDR3 size: 18 residues. The CDR3 DNA is TGTGCCAGCAGCTTAATAAATTCGGCCCTAACGGGAGGAAACACCATATATTTT. Translated, it gives CASSLINSALTGGNTIYF.

The V call is TRBV7-8, the J call TRBJ1-2; possible D gene TRBD1, 5 bases. This CDR3 comprises 15 residues. V dropped 0 bases and J dropped 7 bases, with 15 bases sitting between them. The V gene's germline CDR1 is SGHVS and CDR2 FQNEAQ. CDR3 in amino acids: CASSLASQGNRGYTF. The CDR3 bases are TGTGCCAGCAGCTTAGCGAGCCAGGGTAACCGTGGCTACACCTTC.